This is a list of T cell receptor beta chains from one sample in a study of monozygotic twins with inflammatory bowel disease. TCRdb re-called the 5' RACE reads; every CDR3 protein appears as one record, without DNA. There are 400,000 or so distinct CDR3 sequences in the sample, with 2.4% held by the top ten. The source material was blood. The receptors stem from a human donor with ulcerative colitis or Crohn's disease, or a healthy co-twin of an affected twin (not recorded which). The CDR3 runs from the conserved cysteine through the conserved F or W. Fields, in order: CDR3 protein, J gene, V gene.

CASSPPDRGGETQYF,TRBJ2-5,TRBV5-1
CASSFDRDLFVFF,TRBJ1-1,TRBV7-9
CASTRTQFSGEQFF,TRBJ2-1,TRBV6-2/TRBV6-3
CAISEQGPYEQYF,TRBJ2-7,TRBV10-3
CASSNDRRGDTEAFF,TRBJ1-1,TRBV12-3/TRBV12-4
CASSQLGGTGTGELFF,TRBJ2-2,TRBV3-1
CASSQESGTGKNIQYF,TRBJ2-4,TRBV4-3
CAIAVGFENTEAFF,TRBJ1-1,TRBV10-3
CANSTPFSGANVLTF,TRBJ2-6,TRBV5-1
CSVETGESYGYTF,TRBJ1-2,TRBV29-1
CASSPTGFGEAFF,TRBJ1-1,TRBV19
CAATDRVRNQPQHF,TRBJ1-5,TRBV28
CASSLVLAGSTDTQYF,TRBJ2-3,TRBV5-1
CASSSAADTQYF,TRBJ2-3,TRBV5-4
CASSLGQIGFDEQFF,TRBJ2-1,TRBV7-9